This record concerns one TCR beta chain sequence. This clone's antigen is unknown. Base qualities are missing; no much larger clone stands one base away. This entry is derived from a study of shared clonotypes between healthy human individuals (TCRdb year 2020). The study in broad terms: The cohort comprised a couple of women and a few men aged 18 to 49 years. Per donor, three plates each were used for CD4 naive and CD4 memory, two for CD8 naive, and one for CD8 memory. Blood TCR repertoires of five healthy adults were deeply sequenced to estimate repertoire size and the extent of clonotype sharing between individuals. Libraries were prepared and TCR repertoires were sequenced by different laboratories using diverse techniques, in order to increase sequencing depth and limit assay-specific biases. Each donor's leukapheresis produced roughly between roughly 0.85 and 9.5 billion PBMCs. What the authors observed across the whole study: Across a few donors, approximately 4.6% of naive CD4, more than 3% of naive CD8, around 2.5% of memory CD4, and under 0.45% of memory CD8 clonotypes were shared. Only blood was sampled, and tissue TCR repertoires likely differ from those in blood. Because the study included a small number of donors, the genetic and exposure-history diversity represented was limited. Naive subsets generally had larger estimated clonotype richness than memory subsets did. Based on pairwise subsampling, the degree of clonotype sharing among donors was expected to be affected by sequencing depth. Rarefaction of sorted-subset datasets indicated incomplete sequencing despite the large sequencing depth. Clonotypes shared by all four sorted-subset donors showed higher generation probabilities than non-shared clonotypes.

Using the deep immunoSEQ assay, TCR CDR3 regions were amplified from genomic DNA by multiplex PCR. Extracted genomic DNA from each cell subset was distributed evenly across all wells of several immunoSEQ 96-well plates, and each plate was treated as a replicate. For sorted subsets, approximately 200 ng of genomic DNA, equivalent to some 30,000 T cell genomes, went into each replicate PCR. The purified libraries were quantified using a Qubit 3.0 fluorometer, sized with a Bioanalyzer 2100, and then quantified again using the KAPA Library Quantification kit. A separate single-read 150-cycle Illumina NextSeq 550 flow cell was used to sequence each immunoSEQ 96-well plate. For the original study's pipeline: The immunoSEQ output contained only junctional sequences without quality scores, so filtering could not match that applied to full-length reads. Sequences were annotated with PyIR, a Python wrapper for IgBLAST v1.9, and V/J genes and CDR3 were assigned using IMGT germline references. Reads were removed for weak V/J assignments (E-value above 1e-6), missing CDR3, stop codons, out-of-frame junctions, or ambiguous translated residues. V3J clonotypes were defined as sequences sharing the same inferred V gene, J gene, and CDR3 amino acid sequence. Percentage overlap between repertoires was calculated by dividing the number of shared unique clonotypes by the size of the smaller repertoire. Repertoire richness was assessed with RTK rarefaction, the Chao1 estimator, and Recon v2.1 estimates of unobserved clonotypes. For all TCRbeta clonotypes obtained by the gDNA method from four donors, generation probabilities were computed with OLGA. TCRdb holds this immuneACCESS table with in-frame rearrangements only. Some clones are missing; in checked studies, unresolved V genes explain under half, and the rest has no known cause. That table is the source of V, J and clone size, and D and trimming were worked out from the DNA. This sample has 800,000 to 950,000 clones in its table, and roughly 96% of those were observed once. 0.2% to 0.25% of the sample belongs to the ten largest clones.

CD8 naive samples were CD45RO-negative cells positively selected for CCR7, giving a CD45RA+CCR7+ population that excluded TemRA cells. The donors were healthy, HIV-negative adults with no recently reported acute infections or vaccinations. Every donor was a Caucasian adult residing in Nashville, Tennessee, USA. After blood collection by leukapheresis, PBMCs were isolated using Ficoll-Histopaque density gradient centrifugation and then cryopreserved in the vapor phase of liquid nitrogen. Analytical flow cytometry was used to check the purity and quantity of every magnetically sorted T cell population. Each sorted fraction had its genomic DNA isolated and then quantified by UV absorbance on a Nanodrop 2000c. This clonotype was sampled from a man younger than 40 in good health. The sequenced material came from naive CD8+ T cells sorted from blood. The cell subset or site label corresponds to: CD45RA+CCR7+.

The CDR3 region: CASSLRESTDTQYF. In nucleotides, the sequence is TGTGCCAGCAGCCTGAGGGAAAGCACAGATACGCAGTATTTT. Recombination joined TRBV5-4 with TRBJ2-3; the D gene is perhaps TRBD2, from 5 matching bases. CDR1 SGHNT and CDR2 YYREEE are derived from the germline V gene (reference sequence). The germline ends are 9 bases apart after V is trimmed by 4 bases and J by 0 bases. From cysteine to phenylalanine, the CDR3 is 14 amino acids long. Just the 42-base CDR3 DNA is kept, in frame starting at base 1.